This TCR beta chain comes out of a study of OX40 agonist ivuxolimab in advanced cancers. In terms of the full investigation: Ivuxolimab was an agonistic, fully human IgG2 monoclonal antibody directed against OX40 (CD134), a costimulatory receptor. In the dose-escalation cohort, 82.7% of patients were male, and the mean age was roughly 60 years, with a range of roughly 23 to 85. Partial responses were achieved by three dose-escalation patients, of whom one had hepatocellular carcinoma and two had cutaneous melanoma. The monotherapy dose-escalation portion (N = 52 patients) of the phase I ivuxolimab trial is reported in the paper. The purpose of peripheral TCRbeta sequencing was to test whether ivuxolimab changed TCR sequence diversity and led to clonal T-cell expansion. Intravenous ivuxolimab was administered to patients every 2 weeks at six dose levels: 0.01, 0.1, 0.3, 1.5, 3 and 10 mg/kg. Patients were allowed to have had prior anti-PD-1, anti-PD-L1 or anti-CTLA-4 therapy, and 30% to 40% of the dose-escalation patients had been treated with checkpoint inhibitors. Among the roughly 54 dose-escalation patients, around 20 had hepatocellular carcinoma, roughly 15 melanoma, 9 renal cell carcinoma and 9 head and neck cancer. Paper-wide results and their limitations: In partial responders in the 0.1-3.0 mg/kg groups, normalized peripheral clonal expansion was found to be among the lowest, especially among CD8+ T cells. The antigen specificity of the peripheral T cells that underwent clonal expansion was not determined. At doses of 0.1 to 3.0 mg/kg, clonal expansion of both CD4+ and CD8+ blood T cells was observed from baseline to week 6. Low levels of normalized T-cell clonal expansion were also shown by some nonresponding patients. After ivuxolimab, more expanded clones were found on average in CD8+ T cells than in CD4+ T cells.

Genomic DNA was isolated from the sorted cells so that the TCRbeta CDR3 region could be sequenced. The immunoSEQ Assay was used for sequencing of TCRbeta CDR3 regions. TCRdb provides this immuneACCESS table in a form limited to in-frame rearrangements. Some clones are lacking; in checked studies, under half of them reflect an unresolved V gene, and why the rest are absent is not known. The sample data list some 90,000 clones, and 91% of these were observed just once. Around 1.7% of the sample is taken by the ten largest. Patients with a history of autoimmune disease or receiving systemic immunosuppression were excluded from the trial. Peripheral blood for TCR sequencing was collected from all dose cohorts at baseline, on cycle 4 day 1, and on cycle 7 day 1. The samples were drawn from a first-in-human, open-label, multicenter phase I dose-escalation trial of ivuxolimab. Adults with locally advanced or metastatic melanoma, renal cell, hepatocellular, or head and neck squamous cell carcinoma were enrolled in the trial. Before TCR sequencing, CD4+ T cells and CD8+ T cells from peripheral blood were sorted into separate populations.

V ends up 0 bases short and J 2 bases short, with an unmatched junction base count of 6. According to the germline V gene (reference sequence), CDR1 reads MNHEY and CDR2 reads SMNVEV. The CDR3 has 16 amino acids, counting the end cysteine and phenylalanine. Only the CDR3 DNA is retained, 48 bases long and in frame from the first base. On this clone: Its binding antigen is unknown. Qualities for individual bases were not recorded, and no much larger clone is one base off.

The sequencing here drew on CD4+ or CD8+ T cells sorted from blood, taken in a trial of the OX40 agonist ivuxolimab. This receptor was obtained from an adult with an advanced solid tumor such as melanoma, head and neck, liver or kidney cancer. The chain links TRBV27 with TRBJ2-7; TRBD1 agrees with 8 junctional bases. For the CDR3, the sequence is CASSLSYRTGTYEQYF. The bases read TGTGCCAGCAGTTTATCGTACCGGACAGGGACCTACGAGCAGTACTTC.